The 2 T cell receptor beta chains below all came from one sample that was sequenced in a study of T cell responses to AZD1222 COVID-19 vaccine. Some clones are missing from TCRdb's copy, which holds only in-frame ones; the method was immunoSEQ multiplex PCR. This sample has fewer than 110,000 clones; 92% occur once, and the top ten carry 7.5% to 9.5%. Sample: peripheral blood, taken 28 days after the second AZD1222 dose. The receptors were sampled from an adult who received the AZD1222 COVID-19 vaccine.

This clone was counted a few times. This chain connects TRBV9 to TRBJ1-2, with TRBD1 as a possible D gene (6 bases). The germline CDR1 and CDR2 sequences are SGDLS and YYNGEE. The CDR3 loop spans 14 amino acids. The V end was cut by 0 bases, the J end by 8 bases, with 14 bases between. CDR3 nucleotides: TGTGCCAGCAGCGTAGCTATTGGGGACAACGGCTACACCTTC. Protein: CASSVAIGDNGYTF. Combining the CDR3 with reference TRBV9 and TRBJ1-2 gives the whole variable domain DSGVTQTPKHLITATGQRVTLRCSPRSGDLSVYWYQQSLDQGLQFLIQYYNGEERAKGNILERFSAQQFPDLHSELNLSSLELGDSALYFCASSVAIGDNGYTFGSGTRLTVV.

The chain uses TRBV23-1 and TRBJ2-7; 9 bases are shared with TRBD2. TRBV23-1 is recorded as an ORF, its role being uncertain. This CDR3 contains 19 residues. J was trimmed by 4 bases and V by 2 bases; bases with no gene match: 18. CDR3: CASSQVNTSGPTRSYEQYF. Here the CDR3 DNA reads TGCGCCAGCAGTCAAGTGAATACTAGCGGGCCCACCAGGTCGTACGAGCAGTACTTC.